This note documents a single T cell receptor beta chain sequence. Its antigen remains unidentified. The CDR3 covers 18 residues. J gave up 3 bases and V 2 bases, and 7 bases lay outside the gene matches. Germline assignment: CDR1 SGHVS and CDR2 FNYEAQ. The sample comes from a study of T cell repertoires in cytomegalovirus infection. TCRdb independently ran MiXCR on the reads; one entry per CDR3 protein. The sample includes a few hundred thousand distinct CDR3 sequences, about 39% of them seen just once. Whole-study findings and limits: In two of eight donors, the top clonotype was HLA-C-restricted CMV-specific. Cumulative public TCR beta family frequency identified carriers of CMV plus the relevant HLA.

Source: cultured PBMCs, taken from culture after CMV antigen stimulation. This TCR was sampled from a human donor in good health (CMV status not recorded). Some clones in this sample may be carry-over from other donors' samples. The V and J genes are TRBV7-6 and TRBJ2-2; 12 positions agree with TRBD2. Here the CDR3 reads CASSLPLAGGLDTGELFF. The CDR3 coding sequence is TGTGCCAGCAGCTTACCCCTAGCGGGAGGGCTGGACACCGGGGAGCTGTTTTTT.